This TCR beta chain was recovered during a study of control samples from healthy donors and cancer patients. This CDR3 has 14 residues. Trimming removed 5 bases from V and 3 bases from J, with 8 bases in between. The germline V gene encodes CDR1 SEHNR and CDR2 FQNEAQ (reference sequence). The method was immunoSEQ multiplex PCR; TCRdb's version includes in-frame clones alone and lacks a portion of them. The repertoire holds about 99,000 clones, with around 89% as singletons. The chain employs TRBV7-9 and TRBJ2-6; no firm D call. The sequencing input was PBMCs. This TCR was recovered from a man aged 55 to 70 with lung cancer. This chain's CDR3 is CASSHKSGANVLTF. Here the CDR3 DNA reads TGTGCCAGCAGCCACAAAAGTGGGGCCAACGTCCTGACTTTC.